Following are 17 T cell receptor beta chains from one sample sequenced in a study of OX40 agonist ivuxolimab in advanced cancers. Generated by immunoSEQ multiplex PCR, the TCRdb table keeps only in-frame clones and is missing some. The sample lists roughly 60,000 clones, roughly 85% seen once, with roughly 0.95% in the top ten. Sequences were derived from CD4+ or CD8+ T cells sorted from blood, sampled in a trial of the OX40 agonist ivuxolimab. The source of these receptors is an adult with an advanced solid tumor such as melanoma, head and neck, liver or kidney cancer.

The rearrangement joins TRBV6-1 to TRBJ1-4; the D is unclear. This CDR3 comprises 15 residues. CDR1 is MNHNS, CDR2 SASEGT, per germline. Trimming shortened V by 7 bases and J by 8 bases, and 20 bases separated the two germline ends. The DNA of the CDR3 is TGTGCCAGCACCCCCCGAGGCACCCTGGAGGAAAAACTGTTTTTT. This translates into CASTPRGTLEEKLFF.

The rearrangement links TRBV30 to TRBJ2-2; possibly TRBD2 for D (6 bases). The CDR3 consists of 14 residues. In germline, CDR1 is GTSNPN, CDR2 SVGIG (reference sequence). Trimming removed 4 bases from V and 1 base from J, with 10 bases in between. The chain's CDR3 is CAWNVRGNTGELFF. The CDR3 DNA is TGTGCCTGGAATGTGCGGGGGAACACCGGGGAGCTGTTTTTT.

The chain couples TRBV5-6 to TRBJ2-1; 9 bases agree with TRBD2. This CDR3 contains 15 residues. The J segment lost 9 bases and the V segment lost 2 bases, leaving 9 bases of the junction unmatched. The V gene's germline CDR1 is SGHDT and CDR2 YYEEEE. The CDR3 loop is CASSLRGLAASEQFF. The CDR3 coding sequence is TGTGCCAGCAGCTTAAGGGGACTAGCAGCGTCTGAGCAGTTCTTC.

This chain's CDR3 is CASSELAGSTEAFF. The CDR3 region has the DNA TGCGCCAGCAGTGAATTGGCAGGGAGCACTGAAGCTTTCTTT. The J gene is TRBJ1-1, the V gene TRBV10-1; perhaps TRBD1 as D (5 bases). The V end lost 3 bases, the J end lost 4 bases, and 12 bases lay between the germline ends. Germline V gene lookup returns CDR1 WNHNN and CDR2 SYGVQD (reference sequence). The CDR3 extends over 14 amino acids.

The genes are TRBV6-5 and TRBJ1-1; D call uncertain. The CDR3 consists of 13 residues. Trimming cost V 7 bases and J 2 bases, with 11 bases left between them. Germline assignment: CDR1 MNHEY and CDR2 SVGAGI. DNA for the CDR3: TGTGCCAGCATGAAGGGAGAAAACACTGAAGCTTTCTTT. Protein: CASMKGENTEAFF.

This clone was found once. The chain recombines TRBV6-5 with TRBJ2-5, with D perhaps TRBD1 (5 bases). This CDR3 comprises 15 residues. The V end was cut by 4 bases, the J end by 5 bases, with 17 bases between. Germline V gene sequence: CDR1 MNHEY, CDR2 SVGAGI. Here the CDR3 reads CASSSTALAGETQYF. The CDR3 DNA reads TGTGCCAGCAGTTCTACGGCCCTTGCAGGGGAGACCCAGTACTTC.

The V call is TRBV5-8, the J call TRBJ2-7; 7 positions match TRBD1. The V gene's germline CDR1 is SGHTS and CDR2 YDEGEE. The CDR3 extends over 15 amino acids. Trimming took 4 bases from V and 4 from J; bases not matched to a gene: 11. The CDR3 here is CASSPLTGFVYEQYF. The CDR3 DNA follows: TGTGCCAGCAGCCCCCTGACAGGGTTTGTTTACGAGCAGTACTTC.

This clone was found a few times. CDR3: CASSEILGLAGSTDTQYF. The CDR3 nucleotides read TGTGCCAGCAGTGAGATTCTTGGACTAGCGGGAAGCACAGATACGCAGTATTTT. This rearrangement joins TRBV2 to TRBJ2-3; TRBD2 matches 12 bases. Germline V CDR1 and CDR2: SNHLY, FYNNEI. The V segment lost 3 bases and the J segment 0 bases; nucleotides outside the gene matches: 7. This CDR3 contains 18 residues.

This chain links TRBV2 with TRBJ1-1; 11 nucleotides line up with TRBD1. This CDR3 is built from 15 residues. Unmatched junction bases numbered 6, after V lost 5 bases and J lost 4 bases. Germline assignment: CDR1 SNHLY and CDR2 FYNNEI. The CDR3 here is CASSQGQGAGTEAFF. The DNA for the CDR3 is TGTGCCAGCAGTCAAGGACAGGGGGCAGGCACTGAAGCTTTCTTT.

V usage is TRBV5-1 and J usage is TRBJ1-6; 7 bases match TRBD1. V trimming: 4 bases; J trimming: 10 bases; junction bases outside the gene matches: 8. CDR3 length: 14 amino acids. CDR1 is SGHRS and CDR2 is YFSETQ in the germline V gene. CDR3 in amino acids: CASSQGQEGSPLHF. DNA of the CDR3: TGCGCCAGCAGCCAAGGACAGGAGGGGTCACCCCTCCACTTT.

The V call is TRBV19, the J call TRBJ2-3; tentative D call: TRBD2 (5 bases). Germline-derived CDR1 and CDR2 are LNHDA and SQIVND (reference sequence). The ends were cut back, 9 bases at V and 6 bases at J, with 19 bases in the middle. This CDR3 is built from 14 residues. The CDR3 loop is CASRGLDIADTQYF. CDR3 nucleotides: TGTGCCAGCAGAGGACTGGATATAGCGGATACGCAGTATTTT.

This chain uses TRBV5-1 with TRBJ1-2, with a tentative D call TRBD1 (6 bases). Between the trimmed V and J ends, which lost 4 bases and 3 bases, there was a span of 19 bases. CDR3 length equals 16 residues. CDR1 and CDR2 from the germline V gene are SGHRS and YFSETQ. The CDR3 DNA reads TGCGCCAGCAGCCTGGGGGTGGGGGCGCATGACTATGGCTACACCTTC. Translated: CASSLGVGAHDYGYTF.

The CDR3 protein is CATSGPRTSGRGAGELFF. The CDR3 DNA follows: TGTGCCACCAGCGGACCACGGACTAGCGGAAGGGGCGCCGGGGAGCTGTTTTTT. The V call is TRBV15, the J call TRBJ2-2; 10 nucleotides match TRBD2. V lost 5 bases, J lost 6 bases, and 15 bases stayed unmatched. The CDR3 has 18 residues. Looked up from germline, CDR1 is LNHNV and CDR2 is YYDKDF (reference sequence).

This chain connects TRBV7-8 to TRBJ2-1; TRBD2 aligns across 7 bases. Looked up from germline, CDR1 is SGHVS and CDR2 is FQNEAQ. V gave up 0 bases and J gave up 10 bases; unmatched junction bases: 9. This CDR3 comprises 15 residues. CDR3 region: CASSLARGGGTEQFF. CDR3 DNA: TGTGCCAGCAGCTTAGCGCGCGGGGGAGGCACGGAGCAGTTCTTC.

Here the CDR3 DNA reads TGTGCCAGCAGACCGGGAGTAGCTGAGACCCAGTACTTC. This codes for CASRPGVAETQYF. The V gene is TRBV5-4, the J gene TRBJ2-5; weak D call: TRBD2 (6 bases). This CDR3 region has 13 residues. The V gene lost 5 bases and the J gene lost 5 bases, with 13 bases spanning the gap. The V gene's germline CDR1 is SGHNT and CDR2 YYREEE (reference sequence). The complete variable domain, with remaining parts taken from reference TRBV5-4 and TRBJ2-5, reads ETGVTQSPTHLIKTRGQQVTLRCSSQSGHNTVSWYQQALGQGPQFIFQYYREEENGRGNFPPRFSGLQFPNYSSELNVNALELDDSALYLCASRPGVAETQYFGPGTRLLVL.

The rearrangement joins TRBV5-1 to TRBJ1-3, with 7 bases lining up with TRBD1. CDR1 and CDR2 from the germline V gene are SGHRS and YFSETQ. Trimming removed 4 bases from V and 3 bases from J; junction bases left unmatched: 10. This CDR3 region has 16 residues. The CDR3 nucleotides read TGCGCCAGCAGCCCTAACAGGGGCGAGGTTGGAAACACCATATATTTT. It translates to CASSPNRGEVGNTIYF.

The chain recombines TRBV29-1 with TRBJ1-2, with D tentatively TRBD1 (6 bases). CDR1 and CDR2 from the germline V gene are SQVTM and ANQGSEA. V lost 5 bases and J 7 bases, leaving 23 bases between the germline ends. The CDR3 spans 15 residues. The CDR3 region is CSVPFEGTISSGYTF. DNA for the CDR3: TGCAGCGTTCCCTTTGAGGGGACAATCTCATCTGGCTACACCTTC.